This TCR beta chain was obtained from a study of T cells after yellow fever vaccination. The CDR3 has 14 amino acids. Germline V lookup: CDR1 MNHEY, CDR2 SVGAGI. V was trimmed by 0 bases and J by 6 bases, leaving 8 bases between them. TCRdb reprocessed the 5' RACE reads via MiXCR and lists one record per CDR3 protein. The sample comprises some 170,000 distinct CDR3 sequences, about a tenth of which are singletons, and roughly a third rests with the top ten. This clonotype was seen ten or more times. The V call is TRBV6-5, the J call TRBJ2-2; D is ambiguous. The TCR comes from a man younger than 35 who received the YFV17D yellow fever vaccine. The sequences come from CD8+ T cells sorted from PBMCs, collected 45 days after the yellow fever booster vaccination. CDR3 loop: CASSYSPKAGELFF. In DNA form, the CDR3 reads TGTGCCAGCAGTTACTCCCCGAAGGCCGGGGAGCTGTTTTTT.